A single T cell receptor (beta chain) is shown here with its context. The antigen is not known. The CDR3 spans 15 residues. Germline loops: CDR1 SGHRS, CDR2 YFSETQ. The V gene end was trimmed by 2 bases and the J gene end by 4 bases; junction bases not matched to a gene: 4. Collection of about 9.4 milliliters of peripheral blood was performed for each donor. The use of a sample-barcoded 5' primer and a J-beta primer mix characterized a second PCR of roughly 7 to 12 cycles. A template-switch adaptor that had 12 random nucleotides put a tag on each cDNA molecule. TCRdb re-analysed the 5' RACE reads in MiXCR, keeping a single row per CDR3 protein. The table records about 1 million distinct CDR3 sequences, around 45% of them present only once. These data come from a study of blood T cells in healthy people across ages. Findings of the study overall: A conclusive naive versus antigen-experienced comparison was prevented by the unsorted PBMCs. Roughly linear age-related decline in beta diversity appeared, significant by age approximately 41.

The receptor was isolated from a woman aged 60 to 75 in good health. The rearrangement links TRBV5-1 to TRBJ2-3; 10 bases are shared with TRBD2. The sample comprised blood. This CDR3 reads CASSFLAGVPDTQYF. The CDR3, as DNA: TGCGCCAGCAGCTTCCTAGCGGGAGTCCCAGATACGCAGTATTTT.